These T cell receptor beta chains were read from a single sample in a study of T cell changes during pregnancy in multiple sclerosis. Produced via immunoSEQ multiplex PCR; TCRdb's table is partial and in-frame only. Among roughly 77,000 clones, 80% to 95% were seen once, and the ten largest hold under 2%. The material sequenced was peripheral blood, taken in the second trimester of pregnancy. The receptors were sampled from a female donor with multiple sclerosis, enrolled in a pregnancy study. Each CDR3 is given with its conserved first and last residue. D genes are given only for firm matches. Where a row states a size, it is once, few, many or the class of an expanded clone; other rows omit it.

v_call	d_call	clone_size	j_call	cdr3_nt	cdr3_aa
TRBV5-5	NA	NA	TRBJ2-7	TGTGCCAGCAGCTTGGGTGGGCCGTCGTTCGAGCAGTACTTC	CASSLGGPSFEQYF
TRBV29-1	NA	many	TRBJ1-6	TGCAGCGTTGAAGGAACACGGGAAAGCTCCTATAATTCACCCCTCCACTTT	CSVEGTRESSYNSPLHF
TRBV7-8	TRBD2	NA	TRBJ2-2	TGTGCCAGCACCCCATTGATTCCTAGCGGGAGAAGTACCGGGGAGCTGTTTTTT	CASTPLIPSGRSTGELFF
TRBV2	NA	NA	TRBJ1-3	TGTGCCAGCAGTGAAGTAGGGAGATACCCTGGAAACACCATATATTTT	CASSEVGRYPGNTIYF
TRBV28	TRBD1	NA	TRBJ2-7	TGTGCCAGCAGTGCCTCTCTGCTGGGACAGAGTTACGAGCAGTACTTC	CASSASLLGQSYEQYF
TRBV29-1	NA	NA	TRBJ1-2	TGCAGCGTAGGCGAACAGGAATCTGTACACGGCTACACCTTC	CSVGEQESVHGYTF
TRBV11-2	TRBD1	NA	TRBJ1-2	TGTGCCAGCAGCGCCGGGACAGGATCCCTGGGCTACACCTTC	CASSAGTGSLGYTF
TRBV9	TRBD1	NA	TRBJ2-5	TGTGCCAGCAGCGTCCAGGGGGCCCAAGAGACCCAGTACTTC	CASSVQGAQETQYF
TRBV7-7	TRBD1	NA	TRBJ1-2	TGTGCCAGCAGCTTACTTCAGGGGGGCTATGGCTACACCTTC	CASSLLQGGYGYTF
TRBV27	TRBD2	once	TRBJ2-7	TGTGCCAGCAGTTTATCCTCTAGCGGGTCTACTTTCTACGAGCAGTACTTC	CASSLSSSGSTFYEQYF
TRBV28	NA	NA	TRBJ2-7	TGTGCCAGCGTGCTGGGAGGTCCCTCCTACGAGCAGTACTTC	CASVLGGPSYEQYF
TRBV7-8	NA	NA	TRBJ2-7	TGTGCCAGCAGCTTATGGGGCGCTACTCCCGCTTTACAGCAGTACTTC	CASSLWGATPALQQYF
TRBV4-1	TRBD1	NA	TRBJ2-7	TGCGCCAGCAGCCAGGGGACAGGGGGCTTTTCCTACGAGCAGTACTTC	CASSQGTGGFSYEQYF
TRBV7-8	TRBD1	NA	TRBJ2-2	TGTGCCAGCAGCCCCCGGGACAGGGGCCACACCGGGGAGCTGTTTTTT	CASSPRDRGHTGELFF
TRBV7-8	NA	NA	TRBJ2-7	TGTGCCAGCAGCTTACCGGGCGAGCAGTACTTC	CASSLPGEQYF
TRBV16	NA	NA	TRBJ2-3	TGTGCCAGCAGCCCCCCGGGGGATACGCAGTATTTT	CASSPPGDTQYF
TRBV2	TRBD1	once	TRBJ1-5	TGTGCCAGCAGTGGTGGACAGGGATCAAATCAGCCCCAGCATTTT	CASSGGQGSNQPQHF
TRBV27	NA	NA	TRBJ2-1	TGTGCCAGCAGTTTAAGTCCAGCGGAGGGAAATTACAATGAGCAGTTCTTC	CASSLSPAEGNYNEQFF
TRBV6-6	TRBD1	NA	TRBJ1-2	TGTGCCATGCAAGGGACAGACTATGGCTACACCTTC	CAMQGTDYGYTF
TRBV15	NA	NA	TRBJ1-6	TGTGCCACCAGCAGGGGAACAGGGTTGGGTTCACCCCTCCACTTT	CATSRGTGLGSPLHF
TRBV5-4	TRBD1	NA	TRBJ2-6	TGTGCCAGCAGCTTCCGGGACAGGGGGCGTTTTCTTGGGGCCAACGTCCTGACTTTC	CASSFRDRGRFLGANVLTF
TRBV14	NA	NA	TRBJ1-1	TGTGCCAGCAGCCTCGGACACCAACATCCTGAAGCTTTCTTT	CASSLGHQHPEAFF
TRBV30	NA	NA	TRBJ1-1	TGTGCCTGGAGTGCCGAGGGCGCAGGACGAACCACTGAAGCTTTCTTT	CAWSAEGAGRTTEAFF
TRBV2	NA	NA	TRBJ2-1	TGTGCCAGCAGTGAAGTCGACCTACAGATCAATGAGCAGTTCTTC	CASSEVDLQINEQFF
TRBV7-2	TRBD2	NA	TRBJ2-1	TGTGCCAGCAGCTCCCGTCGAGGGACTAGCGCACACAATGAGCAGTTCTTC	CASSSRRGTSAHNEQFF
TRBV4-3	NA	NA	TRBJ1-3	TGCGCCAGCAGCCAAGGGGGGGACTCTGGAAACACCATATATTTT	CASSQGGDSGNTIYF
TRBV6-5	NA	once	TRBJ2-7	TGTGCCAGCAGTCAACACGGACAGCACTCCTACGAGCAGTACTTC	CASSQHGQHSYEQYF
TRBV18	TRBD1	NA	TRBJ1-2	TGTGCCAGCTCACCATACGGACAGGGGGAATCCTATGGCTACACCTTC	CASSPYGQGESYGYTF
TRBV29-1	NA	NA	TRBJ2-3	TGCAGCGCCCGGACTTCTAGCACAGATACGCAGTATTTT	CSARTSSTDTQYF
TRBV19	NA	NA	TRBJ2-7	TGTGCCAGTAGTATAGCAGCCGCGGGCGAGCAGTACTTC	CASSIAAAGEQYF